The present entry profiles one T cell receptor (beta chain) with its context. This record belongs to a study of T cell changes during pregnancy in multiple sclerosis. Method: immunoSEQ multiplex PCR; TCRdb's copy keeps in-frame clones and lacks some. Here the sample spans approximately 22,000 clones, around four fifths being singletons. The CDR3 has 16 residues. J was trimmed by 8 bases and V by 4 bases; bases with no gene match: 12. CDR1 and CDR2 (germline): SGHRS, YFSETQ. The chain couples TRBV5-1 to TRBJ2-1, with 10 bases lining up with TRBD1. The input for sequencing was CD8+ T cells from peripheral blood mononuclear cells, taken in the first trimester of pregnancy. This clonotype was obtained from a female donor in good health, enrolled as a control in a pregnancy study. Written as DNA, the CDR3 is TGCGCCAGCAGCCCGGGGGGACAGGGGCCGTTGGATGAGCAGTTCTTC. It encodes CASSPGGQGPLDEQFF. Full variable domain (remainder filled in from reference TRBV5-1 and TRBJ2-1): KAGVTQTPRYLIKTRGQQVTLSCSPISGHRSVSWYQQTPGQGLQFLFEYFSETQRNKGNFPGRFSGRQFSNSRSEMNVSTLELGDSALYLCASSPGGQGPLDEQFFGPGTRLTVL.